This TCR beta chain stems from a study of neoadjuvant anti-PD-1 for oral cavity cancer. Study summary: Nivolumab at 3 mg/kg was mostly given biweekly, three to four doses, pre-surgery. Patients without progression received a fourth nivolumab dose around day 43, then surgical resection on days 50-56. Study-wide results and caveats: After neoadjuvant nivolumab, PBMC T cell clonality was significantly higher in non-responders than responders.

Sequencing was performed with immunoSEQ multiplex PCR; in TCRdb, only in-frame clones are kept and a portion is missing. The sample comprises 8,000 to 10,000 clones, roughly 64% of which are singletons, and roughly 4.5% rests with the top ten. This clone came up a few times. Its cognate antigen is unknown. Losses at the gene ends were 7 bases for V and 6 bases for J; bases not matched to a gene: 9. The CDR3 length is 14 residues. The germline V gene encodes CDR1 MNHEY and CDR2 SMNVEV (reference sequence). Time point here: after neoadjuvant nivolumab, at surgical resection. Stage II-IVA oral cavity squamous cell carcinoma was new and untreated by systemic or radiation therapy.

This specimen was PBMCs, taken after nivolumab (anti-PD-1) treatment. This chain links TRBV27 with TRBJ1-2, with 9 bases matching TRBD1. The TCR originated in a person aged 40 to 85 with oral cavity squamous cell carcinoma. CDR3 sequence (DNA): TGTGCCAGCAATCACAGGGGGCGCGGAGATGGCTACACCTTC. Translated, it gives CASNHRGRGDGYTF.